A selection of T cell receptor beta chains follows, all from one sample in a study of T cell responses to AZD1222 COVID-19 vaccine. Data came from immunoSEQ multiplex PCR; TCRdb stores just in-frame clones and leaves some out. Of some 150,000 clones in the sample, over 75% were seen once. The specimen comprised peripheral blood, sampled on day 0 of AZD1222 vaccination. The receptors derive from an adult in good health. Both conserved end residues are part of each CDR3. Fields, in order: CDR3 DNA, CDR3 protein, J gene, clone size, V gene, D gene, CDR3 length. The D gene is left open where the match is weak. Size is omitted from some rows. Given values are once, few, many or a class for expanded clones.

CDR3 DNA: TGTGCCAGCTCTCCCGGGACACGAAACACTGAAGCTTTCTTT
CDR3 protein: CASSPGTRNTEAFF
J gene: TRBJ1-1
clone size: .
V gene: TRBV11-3
D gene: .
CDR3 length: 14

CDR3 DNA: TGCGCCAGCAGCTTTGAGGGGAGCACTGAAGCTTTCTTT
CDR3 protein: CASSFEGSTEAFF
J gene: TRBJ1-1
clone size: once
V gene: TRBV5-1
D gene: .
CDR3 length: 13

CDR3 DNA: TGTGCCAGCAGCCCCATCTTTGAGCGGGAGGGCTTCGAGCAGTACTTC
CDR3 protein: CASSPIFEREGFEQYF
J gene: TRBJ2-7
clone size: .
V gene: TRBV11-3
D gene: TRBD2
CDR3 length: 16

CDR3 DNA: TGTGCCAGCAGCTCACTGGGGAGCACAGATACGCAGTATTTT
CDR3 protein: CASSSLGSTDTQYF
J gene: TRBJ2-3
clone size: .
V gene: TRBV5-4
D gene: .
CDR3 length: 14

CDR3 DNA: TGTGCCAGCAGCTTAAGAGGGGGAGATAATTCACCCCTCCACTTT
CDR3 protein: CASSLRGGDNSPLHF
J gene: TRBJ1-6
clone size: once
V gene: TRBV7-8
D gene: .
CDR3 length: 15

CDR3 DNA: TGCAGTGCCTCACGGGGGGCGGATGCTTTCTTT
CDR3 protein: CSASRGADAFF
J gene: TRBJ1-1
clone size: .
V gene: TRBV20-1
D gene: .
CDR3 length: 11

CDR3 DNA: TGCGCCAGCAGCCTACAGGGGGGGAACGGTGAAAAACTGTTTTTT
CDR3 protein: CASSLQGGNGEKLFF
J gene: TRBJ1-4
clone size: .
V gene: TRBV4-1
D gene: TRBD1
CDR3 length: 15

CDR3 DNA: TGTGCCACCTCTGCCTCGAGCTCCTACGAGCAGTACTTC
CDR3 protein: CATSASSSYEQYF
J gene: TRBJ2-7
clone size: .
V gene: TRBV15
D gene: .
CDR3 length: 13

CDR3 DNA: TGTGCCAGCAGCCAAGATCTCCCAAACCCCGCAATCAGGGCCGGGGAGCTGTTTTTT
CDR3 protein: CASSQDLPNPAIRAGELFF
J gene: TRBJ2-2
clone size: .
V gene: TRBV3-1/TRBV3-2
D gene: .
CDR3 length: 19

CDR3 DNA: TGCAGCGCAGTCAGACAGGGGAGCGGCGAGCAGTACTTC
CDR3 protein: CSAVRQGSGEQYF
J gene: TRBJ2-7
clone size: once
V gene: TRBV29-1
D gene: TRBD1
CDR3 length: 13

CDR3 DNA: TGTGCCTGGAGTGTACCAGCGGGAGTTGGAGAGCAGTACTTC
CDR3 protein: CAWSVPAGVGEQYF
J gene: TRBJ2-7
clone size: once
V gene: TRBV30
D gene: TRBD2
CDR3 length: 14

CDR3 DNA: TGTGCCAGCAGCGATCGGTTCTACAATGAGCAGTTCTTC
CDR3 protein: CASSDRFYNEQFF
J gene: TRBJ2-1
clone size: .
V gene: TRBV6-4
D gene: .
CDR3 length: 13

CDR3 DNA: TGTGCCAGCTCATCGGGGACGGGTGGAAACACCATATATTTT
CDR3 protein: CASSSGTGGNTIYF
J gene: TRBJ1-3
clone size: .
V gene: TRBV18
D gene: .
CDR3 length: 14

CDR3 DNA: TGTGCCAGCAGTATACTAACAGGGGGCGGCACCGGGGAGCTGTTTTTT
CDR3 protein: CASSILTGGGTGELFF
J gene: TRBJ2-2
clone size: .
V gene: TRBV27
D gene: TRBD1
CDR3 length: 16

CDR3 DNA: TGTGCCAGTAGTACTCCTCTTCGAGGGACTGGGTACACAGATACGCAGTATTTT
CDR3 protein: CASSTPLRGTGYTDTQYF
J gene: TRBJ2-3
clone size: .
V gene: TRBV19
D gene: .
CDR3 length: 18

CDR3 DNA: TGTGCCAGCAGCTCCTCGCCGGGACTCCGGGAGTACTTC
CDR3 protein: CASSSSPGLREYF
J gene: TRBJ2-4
clone size: .
V gene: TRBV7-2
D gene: .
CDR3 length: 13

CDR3 DNA: TGTGCCAGCAGTGATAGGGGACAGGGGGCCTATACGCAGTATTTT
CDR3 protein: CASSDRGQGAYTQYF
J gene: TRBJ2-3
clone size: .
V gene: TRBV2
D gene: TRBD1
CDR3 length: 15

CDR3 DNA: TGTGCCAGCAGCCCGACAAGCACAGGTCAGCCCCAGCATTTT
CDR3 protein: CASSPTSTGQPQHF
J gene: TRBJ1-5
clone size: .
V gene: TRBV27
D gene: .
CDR3 length: 14

CDR3 DNA: TGTGCCAGCAGCCCGTGGCCCCTAGCGGGAGGACATTACGAGCAGTACTTC
CDR3 protein: CASSPWPLAGGHYEQYF
J gene: TRBJ2-7
clone size: .
V gene: TRBV11-3
D gene: TRBD2
CDR3 length: 17

CDR3 DNA: TGTGCCAGCAGTCGAGGGCTGGAGCAGTTCTTC
CDR3 protein: CASSRGLEQFF
J gene: TRBJ2-1
clone size: .
V gene: TRBV6-2/TRBV6-3
D gene: .
CDR3 length: 11

CDR3 DNA: TGTGCCTGGAGTCGGACTCCTAACTATGGCTACACCTTC
CDR3 protein: CAWSRTPNYGYTF
J gene: TRBJ1-2
clone size: .
V gene: TRBV30
D gene: .
CDR3 length: 13

CDR3 DNA: TGTGCCAGCAGTTCAACTGGGACAGTCTATGGCTACACCTTC
CDR3 protein: CASSSTGTVYGYTF
J gene: TRBJ1-2
clone size: .
V gene: TRBV27
D gene: TRBD1
CDR3 length: 14

CDR3 DNA: TGTGCCAGCAGCTCGCTAGTAGGGTCGAACACCAATGAGCAGTTCTTC
CDR3 protein: CASSSLVGSNTNEQFF
J gene: TRBJ2-1
clone size: .
V gene: TRBV13
D gene: .
CDR3 length: 16

CDR3 DNA: TGTGCCAGCAGCCCCGTTTCGCAGACCCAGTACTTC
CDR3 protein: CASSPVSQTQYF
J gene: TRBJ2-5
clone size: .
V gene: TRBV11-2
D gene: .
CDR3 length: 12

CDR3 DNA: TGTGCCAGCAGTGAATCCCTTTACAGGGGGCCGACCTATGGCTACACCTTC
CDR3 protein: CASSESLYRGPTYGYTF
J gene: TRBJ1-2
clone size: .
V gene: TRBV25-1
D gene: TRBD1
CDR3 length: 17

CDR3 DNA: TGTGCCAGCAGCTTAGGCCGAAACTATGGCTACACCTTC
CDR3 protein: CASSLGRNYGYTF
J gene: TRBJ1-2
clone size: .
V gene: TRBV7-9
D gene: .
CDR3 length: 13

CDR3 DNA: TGTGCCAGCAGCTTAGGACAGGGCGGTAATTCACCCCTCCACTTT
CDR3 protein: CASSLGQGGNSPLHF
J gene: TRBJ1-6
clone size: .
V gene: TRBV11-3
D gene: TRBD1
CDR3 length: 15

CDR3 DNA: TGTGCCAGCAGTCGAGACAGGGGCACAAGAGGAGAGCAGTACTTC
CDR3 protein: CASSRDRGTRGEQYF
J gene: TRBJ2-7
clone size: .
V gene: TRBV14
D gene: TRBD1
CDR3 length: 15

CDR3 DNA: TGCGCCAGCAGCTTGGGTGGTCAGGGGATATACGTCGGACTAAAAGAGACCCAGTACTTC
CDR3 protein: CASSLGGQGIYVGLKETQYF
J gene: TRBJ2-5
clone size: .
V gene: TRBV5-1
D gene: .
CDR3 length: 20

CDR3 DNA: TGCAGCGTTGCGGGGGGCCTGGGACGGAATGAGCAGTTCTTC
CDR3 protein: CSVAGGLGRNEQFF
J gene: TRBJ2-1
clone size: .
V gene: TRBV29-1
D gene: .
CDR3 length: 14

CDR3 DNA: TGTGCCAGCAGCCAAGTTAATCTATCCGGGACACGGACTTGGGGCACTGAAGCTTTCTTT
CDR3 protein: CASSQVNLSGTRTWGTEAFF
J gene: TRBJ1-1
clone size: .
V gene: TRBV3-1/TRBV3-2
D gene: .
CDR3 length: 20

CDR3 DNA: TGCGCCAGCAGCTTGGGTGTTAGCGGGGGGGCAGGCTACAATGAGCAGTTCTTC
CDR3 protein: CASSLGVSGGAGYNEQFF
J gene: TRBJ2-1
clone size: .
V gene: TRBV5-1
D gene: TRBD2
CDR3 length: 18

CDR3 DNA: TGTGCCAGCAGTGAAGGAGTACTCTGGGCAGATACGCAGTATTTT
CDR3 protein: CASSEGVLWADTQYF
J gene: TRBJ2-3
clone size: .
V gene: TRBV6-1
D gene: .
CDR3 length: 15

CDR3 DNA: TGCGCCAGCAGCTCATCAGGGGGCAGAGGCTATGGCTACACCTTC
CDR3 protein: CASSSSGGRGYGYTF
J gene: TRBJ1-2
clone size: .
V gene: TRBV5-1
D gene: TRBD1
CDR3 length: 15

CDR3 DNA: TGTGCCAGCAGCGTAGAGGCAGATAGCAATCAGCCCCAGCATTTT
CDR3 protein: CASSVEADSNQPQHF
J gene: TRBJ1-5
clone size: .
V gene: TRBV9
D gene: .
CDR3 length: 15

CDR3 DNA: TGTGCCTGGATTCCGACAGGGTCCCTCTACGAGCAGTACTTC
CDR3 protein: CAWIPTGSLYEQYF
J gene: TRBJ2-7
clone size: .
V gene: TRBV30
D gene: TRBD1
CDR3 length: 14

CDR3 DNA: TGTGCCAGCAGTGCGGTACAGGGAGGAAAGACCCAGTACTTC
CDR3 protein: CASSAVQGGKTQYF
J gene: TRBJ2-5
clone size: .
V gene: TRBV2
D gene: .
CDR3 length: 14

CDR3 DNA: TGTGCCAGCGGGTTACAAAGTGGCAATCAGCCCCAGCATTTT
CDR3 protein: CASGLQSGNQPQHF
J gene: TRBJ1-5
clone size: .
V gene: TRBV6-5
D gene: .
CDR3 length: 14

CDR3 DNA: TGTGCCAGCAGCTTATGGGGTGGGACAGGGGCATACAATGAGCAGTTCTTC
CDR3 protein: CASSLWGGTGAYNEQFF
J gene: TRBJ2-1
clone size: .
V gene: TRBV11-2
D gene: TRBD1
CDR3 length: 17

CDR3 DNA: TGCGCCAGCAAACCGGGACAGGGGGCAGATACGCAGTATTTT
CDR3 protein: CASKPGQGADTQYF
J gene: TRBJ2-3
clone size: .
V gene: TRBV5-1
D gene: TRBD1
CDR3 length: 14

CDR3 DNA: TGCGCCAGCAGTCTCTCGCGGGACGGACCACCTGATCGGTTCTTC
CDR3 protein: CASSLSRDGPPDRFF
J gene: TRBJ2-1
clone size: .
V gene: TRBV10-2
D gene: .
CDR3 length: 15

CDR3 DNA: TGTGCCTGGGGAGATACTAATGAAAAACTGTTTTTT
CDR3 protein: CAWGDTNEKLFF
J gene: TRBJ1-4
clone size: .
V gene: TRBV30
D gene: .
CDR3 length: 12

CDR3 DNA: TGCGCCAGCAGCGCGGACAATACAGGGGACGGCACCGGGGAGCTGTTTTTT
CDR3 protein: CASSADNTGDGTGELFF
J gene: TRBJ2-2
clone size: .
V gene: TRBV5-1
D gene: TRBD1
CDR3 length: 17

CDR3 DNA: TGCGCCAGCAGCCCCCCGGCCCGGGACAGGGGGCGGGATGAGCAGTTCTTC
CDR3 protein: CASSPPARDRGRDEQFF
J gene: TRBJ2-1
clone size: .
V gene: TRBV4-1
D gene: TRBD1
CDR3 length: 17

CDR3 DNA: TGTGCCAGTACTAGGGGGCTGAACACTGAAGCTTTCTTT
CDR3 protein: CASTRGLNTEAFF
J gene: TRBJ1-1
clone size: few
V gene: TRBV2
D gene: TRBD1
CDR3 length: 13

CDR3 DNA: TGTGCCAGCAGCGTACTTGGCAGTCTCCCTGGGACTGAAGCTTTCTTT
CDR3 protein: CASSVLGSLPGTEAFF
J gene: TRBJ1-1
clone size: .
V gene: TRBV9
D gene: .
CDR3 length: 16

CDR3 DNA: TGTGCCAGCAGTGAAAAGGAAAGCAATGAGCAGTTCTTC
CDR3 protein: CASSEKESNEQFF
J gene: TRBJ2-1
clone size: .
V gene: TRBV6-1
D gene: .
CDR3 length: 13

CDR3 DNA: TGTGCCAGCAGCTTAGGGAGTTTACTAGCCAAAAACATTCAGTACTTC
CDR3 protein: CASSLGSLLAKNIQYF
J gene: TRBJ2-4
clone size: .
V gene: TRBV7-9
D gene: .
CDR3 length: 16

CDR3 DNA: TGTGCCAGTAGGAGACAGGGGTCTGGAAACACCATATATTTT
CDR3 protein: CASRRQGSGNTIYF
J gene: TRBJ1-3
clone size: .
V gene: TRBV19
D gene: TRBD1
CDR3 length: 14

CDR3 DNA: TGTGCCAGCAGCTTGGTGGGTGGAGAGACCCAGTACTTC
CDR3 protein: CASSLVGGETQYF
J gene: TRBJ2-5
clone size: .
V gene: TRBV5-4
D gene: .
CDR3 length: 13

CDR3 DNA: TGTGCCAGCAGTATGAGCGGGAGGGGGAATGAGCAGTTCTTC
CDR3 protein: CASSMSGRGNEQFF
J gene: TRBJ2-1
clone size: .
V gene: TRBV6-4
D gene: TRBD2
CDR3 length: 14

CDR3 DNA: TGTGCCATCGGATGGACTAGCGGTCTCTACGAGCAGTACTTC
CDR3 protein: CAIGWTSGLYEQYF
J gene: TRBJ2-7
clone size: .
V gene: TRBV10-3
D gene: TRBD2
CDR3 length: 14

CDR3 DNA: TGTGCTAGTGGTTTACAGGGAGTGAATCAGCCCCAGCATTTT
CDR3 protein: CASGLQGVNQPQHF
J gene: TRBJ1-5
clone size: .
V gene: TRBV12-5
D gene: .
CDR3 length: 14

CDR3 DNA: TGTGCCAGCAGCGAAGGACAGGGAGGGAATCAGCCCCAGCATTTT
CDR3 protein: CASSEGQGGNQPQHF
J gene: TRBJ1-5
clone size: once
V gene: TRBV6-4
D gene: TRBD1
CDR3 length: 15

CDR3 DNA: TGCGCCAGCAGGGACAGGGAGGATGAAAAACTGTTTTTT
CDR3 protein: CASRDREDEKLFF
J gene: TRBJ1-4
clone size: .
V gene: TRBV5-1
D gene: TRBD1
CDR3 length: 13

CDR3 DNA: TGCGCCAGCAGTGGCCTAGCGGGAGTCAAAGATACGCAGTATTTT
CDR3 protein: CASSGLAGVKDTQYF
J gene: TRBJ2-3
clone size: .
V gene: TRBV5-1
D gene: TRBD2
CDR3 length: 15

CDR3 DNA: TGCGCCAGCAGCCATGGTTCCAAGAGCACAGATACGCAGTATTTT
CDR3 protein: CASSHGSKSTDTQYF
J gene: TRBJ2-3
clone size: .
V gene: TRBV4-3
D gene: .
CDR3 length: 15

CDR3 DNA: TGTGCCAGCAGCTTGGTCTACGAGCAGTACTTC
CDR3 protein: CASSLVYEQYF
J gene: TRBJ2-7
clone size: many
V gene: TRBV7-4
D gene: .
CDR3 length: 11